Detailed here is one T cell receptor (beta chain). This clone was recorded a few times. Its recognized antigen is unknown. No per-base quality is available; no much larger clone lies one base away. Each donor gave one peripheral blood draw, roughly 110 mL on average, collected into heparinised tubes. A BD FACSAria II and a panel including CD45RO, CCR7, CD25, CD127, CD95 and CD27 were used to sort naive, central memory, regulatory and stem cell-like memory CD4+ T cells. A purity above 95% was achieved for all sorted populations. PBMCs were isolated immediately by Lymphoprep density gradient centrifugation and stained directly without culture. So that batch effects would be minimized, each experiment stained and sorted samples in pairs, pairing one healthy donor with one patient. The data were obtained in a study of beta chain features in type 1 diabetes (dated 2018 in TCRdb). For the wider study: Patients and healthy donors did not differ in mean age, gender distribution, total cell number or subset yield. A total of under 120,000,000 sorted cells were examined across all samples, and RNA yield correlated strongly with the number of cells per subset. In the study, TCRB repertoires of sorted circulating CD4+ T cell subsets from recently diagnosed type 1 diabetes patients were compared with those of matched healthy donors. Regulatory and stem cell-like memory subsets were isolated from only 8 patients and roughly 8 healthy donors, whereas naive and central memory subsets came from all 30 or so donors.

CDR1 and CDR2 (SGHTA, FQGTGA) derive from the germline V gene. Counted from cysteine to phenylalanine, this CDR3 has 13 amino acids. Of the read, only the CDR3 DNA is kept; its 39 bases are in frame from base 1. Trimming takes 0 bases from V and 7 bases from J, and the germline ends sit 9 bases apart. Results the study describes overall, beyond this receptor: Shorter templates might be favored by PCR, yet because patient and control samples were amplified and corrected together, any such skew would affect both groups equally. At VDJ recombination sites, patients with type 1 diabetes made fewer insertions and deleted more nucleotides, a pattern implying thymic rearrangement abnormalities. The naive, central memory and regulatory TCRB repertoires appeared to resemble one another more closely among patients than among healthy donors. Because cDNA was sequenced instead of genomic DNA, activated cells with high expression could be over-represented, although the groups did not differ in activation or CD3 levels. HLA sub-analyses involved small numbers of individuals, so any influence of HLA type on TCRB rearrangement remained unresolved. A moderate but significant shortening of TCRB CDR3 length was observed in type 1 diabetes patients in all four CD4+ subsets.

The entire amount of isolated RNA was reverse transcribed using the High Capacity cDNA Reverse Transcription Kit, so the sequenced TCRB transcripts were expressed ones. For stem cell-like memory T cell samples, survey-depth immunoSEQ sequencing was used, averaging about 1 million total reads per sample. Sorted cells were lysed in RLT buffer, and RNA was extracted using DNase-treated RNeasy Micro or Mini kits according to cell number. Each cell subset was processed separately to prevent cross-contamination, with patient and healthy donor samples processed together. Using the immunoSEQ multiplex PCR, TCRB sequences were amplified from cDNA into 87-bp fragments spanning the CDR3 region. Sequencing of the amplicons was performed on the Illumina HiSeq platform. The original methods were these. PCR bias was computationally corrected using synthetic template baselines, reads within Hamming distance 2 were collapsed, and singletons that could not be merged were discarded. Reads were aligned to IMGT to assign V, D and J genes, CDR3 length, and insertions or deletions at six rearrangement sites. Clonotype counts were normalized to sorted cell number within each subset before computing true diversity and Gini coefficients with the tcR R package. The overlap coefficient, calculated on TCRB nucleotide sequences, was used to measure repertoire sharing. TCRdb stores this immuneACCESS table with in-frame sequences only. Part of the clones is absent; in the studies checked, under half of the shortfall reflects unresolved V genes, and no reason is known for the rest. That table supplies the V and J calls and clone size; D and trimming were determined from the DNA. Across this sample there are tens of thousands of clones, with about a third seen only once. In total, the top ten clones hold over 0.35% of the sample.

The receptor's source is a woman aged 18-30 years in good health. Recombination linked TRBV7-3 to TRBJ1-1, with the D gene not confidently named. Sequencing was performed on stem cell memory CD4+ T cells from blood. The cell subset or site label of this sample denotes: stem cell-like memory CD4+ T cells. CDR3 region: CASSLTPSGEAFF. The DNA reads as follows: TGTGCCAGCAGCTTAACCCCCTCAGGTGAAGCTTTCTTT.